Sequencing of this TCR beta chain was carried out in a study of cytomegalovirus exposure and HLA in healthy donors. The validation cohort, a group of some 120 subjects, included the donors and was separate from the roughly 670-subject first cohort. The germline V gene encodes CDR1 MNHEY and CDR2 SMNVEV (reference sequence). The CDR3 loop spans 20 amino acids. V gave up 0 bases and J gave up 1 base; unmatched junction bases: 11. TCRdb's copy holds only in-frame clones and misses some; the assay was immunoSEQ multiplex PCR. The sample includes approximately 210,000 clones, almost 90% seen only once; the top ten take roughly 2.8%. As concerns this clone: Its specificity is not known.

Findings of the study overall: A list of about 160 TCR beta chains associated with cytomegalovirus was given. There were a few CMV-associated chains whose specificity for CMV antigens was confirmed in vitro.

V is TRBV27 and J is TRBJ2-3, with TRBD2 matching over 12 bases. The TCR originated in a woman between 18 and 29 years old in good health and CMV-seronegative. Input material: PBMCs. CDR3 DNA sequence: TGTGCCAGCAGTTTATCGCCTAGCGGGAGGGTCCGACCTGGCACAGATACGCAGTATTTT. Translation: CASSLSPSGRVRPGTDTQYF.